These 3 T cell receptor beta chains came from one sample sequenced in a study of cytomegalovirus exposure and HLA in healthy donors. The study ran its PCR with 60 Vbeta and 13 Jbeta primers. Data came from immunoSEQ multiplex PCR; TCRdb stores just in-frame clones and leaves some out. The sample has more than 120,000 clones, approximately 80% seen once. Sample: PBMCs. The source is a woman in her thirties or forties in good health and CMV-seropositive.

This chain joins TRBV11-2 and TRBJ2-3; 7 positions agree with TRBD2. CDR1 and CDR2 (germline): SGHAT, FQNNGV. The CDR3 contains 15 residues. The V gene end was trimmed by 8 bases and the J gene end by 1 base; junction bases not matched to a gene: 9. For the CDR3, the DNA is TGTGCCAGCTCAAGGCGGGAGAGGGGCACAGATACGCAGTATTTT. It codes for CASSRRERGTDTQYF. Looking up the rest from reference TRBV11-2 and TRBJ2-3 gives the full variable domain: EAGVAQSPRYKIIEKRQSVAFWCNPISGHATLYWYQQILGQGPKLLIQFQNNGVVDDSQLPKDRFSAERLKGVDSTLKIQPAKLEDSAVYLCASSRRERGTDTQYFGPGTRLTVL.

This chain joins TRBV5-4 and TRBJ1-2; 7 bases are shared with TRBD1. After removal of 4 bases from V and 3 bases from J, the junction contained 6 bases not matched to a gene. Germline V gives CDR1 SGHNT, CDR2 YYREEE (reference sequence). This CDR3 spans 14 amino acids. CDR3 nucleotide sequence: TGTGCCAGCAGCCCGGGAGGGGGCGACTATGGCTACACCTTC. Translated, it gives CASSPGGGDYGYTF. Using reference TRBV5-4 and TRBJ1-2 for the parts outside the CDR3, the full variable domain is ETGVTQSPTHLIKTRGQQVTLRCSSQSGHNTVSWYQQALGQGPQFIFQYYREEENGRGNFPPRFSGLQFPNYSSELNVNALELDDSALYLCASSPGGGDYGYTFGSGTRLTVV.

As concerns this clone: The junction departs from germline at one end; a sequencing error may be responsible. The chain combines TRBV7-3 with TRBJ2-2; D is unclear. CDR1 is SGHTA and CDR2 is FQGTGA in the germline V gene. The CDR3 spans 16 residues. The CDR3 nucleotides read TGTTCCAGCAGCTTAATCGGGTCCCCGTCGGCCGGGGAGCTGTTTTTT. It yields the protein CSSSLIGSPSAGELFF.